This record covers a single TCR beta chain. The sample belongs to a study of tumour-infiltrating T cells in Burkitt lymphoma. Study information: Overall and progression-free survival were predicted by productive clonality.

Libraries were prepared by immunoSEQ multiplex PCR; TCRdb keeps only in-frame clonotypes and omits some of them. The sample carries 14,000 or so clones, about 33% recorded once. Sequencing was carried out using tumor tissue. This TCR was recovered from a human donor with diffuse large B-cell lymphoma.

This chain's CDR3 is CASASDNQPQHF. DNA of the CDR3: TGTGCGTCGGCGTCAGACAATCAGCCCCAGCATTTT. This chain joins TRBV28 and TRBJ1-5; D is unresolved. CDR3 length equals 12 residues. Germline CDR1 MDHEN, CDR2 SYDVKM.